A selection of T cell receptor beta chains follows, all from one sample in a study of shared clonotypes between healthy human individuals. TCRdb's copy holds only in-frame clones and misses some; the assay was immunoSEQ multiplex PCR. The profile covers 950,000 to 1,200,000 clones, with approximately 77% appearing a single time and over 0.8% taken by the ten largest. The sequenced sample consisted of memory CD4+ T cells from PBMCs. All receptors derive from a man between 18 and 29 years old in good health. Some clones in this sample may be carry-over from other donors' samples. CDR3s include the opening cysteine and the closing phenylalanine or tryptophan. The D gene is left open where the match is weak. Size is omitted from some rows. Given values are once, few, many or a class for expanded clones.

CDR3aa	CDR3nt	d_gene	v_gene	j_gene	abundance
CASSQAWTGGQGNTIYF	TGTGCCAGCAGCCAAGCATGGACAGGGGGACAGGGAAACACCATATATTTT	TRBD1	TRBV4-2	TRBJ1-3	.
CASSEDRVNEKLFF	TGTGCCAGCAGTGAGGACAGAGTAAATGAAAAACTGTTTTTT	.	TRBV6-1	TRBJ1-4	.
CASSPWDSRSGNTIYF	TGCGCCAGCAGCCCTTGGGACAGCCGCTCTGGAAACACCATATATTTT	TRBD1	TRBV4-1	TRBJ1-3	.
CASSLRGTGPNTEAFF	TGTGCCAGCAGCTTACGAGGGACAGGGCCGAACACTGAAGCTTTCTTT	TRBD1	TRBV7-2	TRBJ1-1	few
CASSGPFFSGYTF	TGTGCCAGCAGTGGCCCCTTTTTTAGTGGCTACACCTTC	.	TRBV2	TRBJ1-2	.
CASKGGTGTYNEQFF	TGTGCCAGCAAGGGTGGGACAGGGACCTACAATGAGCAGTTCTTC	TRBD1	TRBV2	TRBJ2-1	.
CASSLEWLAGVLADTQYF	TGTGCCAGCAGCTTAGAGTGGCTAGCGGGAGTCCTTGCAGATACGCAGTATTTT	TRBD2	TRBV11-2	TRBJ2-3	once
CASSLGGGNTEAFF	TGTGCCAGCAGTTTAGGGGGGGGGAACACTGAAGCTTTCTTT	.	TRBV28	TRBJ1-1	few
CASSPRLAAQETQYF	TGTGCCAGCTCACCAAGACTAGCGGCACAAGAGACCCAGTACTTC	TRBD2	TRBV18	TRBJ2-5	.
CASSTSGSLTLEQYF	TGTGCCAGCAGTACAAGCGGGAGCCTTACTTTGGAGCAGTACTTC	TRBD2	TRBV2	TRBJ2-7	.
CASKGMGGYGYTF	TGTGCCAGCAAAGGGATGGGGGGCTATGGCTACACCTTC	.	TRBV27	TRBJ1-2	.
CASSFEGSRQPQHF	TGTGCCAGCAGCTTTGAGGGTTCGAGGCAGCCCCAGCATTTT	.	TRBV5-6	TRBJ1-5	once
CAWSGEAHYNEQFF	TGTGCCTGGAGTGGAGAGGCCCACTACAATGAGCAGTTCTTC	.	TRBV30	TRBJ2-1	.
CASSPLTPYTGELFF	TGTGCCAGCAGCCCCCTGACACCATACACCGGGGAGCTGTTTTTT	.	TRBV9	TRBJ2-2	.
CAASARGADTQYF	TGCGCCGCATCGGCCAGGGGGGCAGATACGCAGTATTTT	.	TRBV4-3	TRBJ2-3	.
CATTSGSYGYTF	TGTGCCACCACGTCCGGGAGCTATGGCTACACCTTC	.	TRBV28	TRBJ1-2	.
CAIKDRFYGYTF	TGTGCCATCAAAGACAGGTTCTATGGCTACACCTTC	.	TRBV28	TRBJ1-2	.
CAISEWGRSGELFF	TGTGCCATCAGTGAGTGGGGTCGTAGCGGGGAGCTGTTTTTT	.	TRBV10-3	TRBJ2-2	.
CASSPLGQGGSQHF	TGTGCCAGCAGCCCACTGGGACAGGGCGGGTCCCAGCATTTT	TRBD1	TRBV7-8	TRBJ1-5	.
CASSIRGGNYGYTF	TGTGCCAGTAGTATTCGGGGCGGGAACTATGGCTACACCTTC	.	TRBV19	TRBJ1-2	.
CASIWAGLAGARSYNEQFF	TGTGCCAGTATCTGGGCGGGACTAGCGGGAGCAAGGTCCTACAATGAGCAGTTCTTC	TRBD2	TRBV19	TRBJ2-1	.